These T cell receptor beta chains were read from a single sample in a study of blood T cell repertoires in COVID-19. Here immunoSEQ multiplex PCR was the method, and the copy in TCRdb shows in-frame clones only, minus some. The repertoire holds around 300,000 clones, with 88% as singletons. Input material: PBMCs or T cells enriched from blood (not recorded which). These receptors all come from a woman in her forties or fifties who had recovered from COVID-19. Both conserved end residues are part of each CDR3. The order of the fields is D gene, clone size, V gene, J gene, CDR3 DNA, CDR3 protein. A D gene is named only where the DNA matches it firmly. Some rows mark clone size as missing; the rest say once, few, many or name a class of expanded clone.

>.|.|TRBV15|TRBJ1-2
TGTGCCACCAGCAGAGATCTTGGAGTAAACTATGGCTACACCTTC
CATSRDLGVNYGYTF
>TRBD1|.|TRBV5-6|TRBJ2-2
TGTGCCAGCAGGGGACAGAACAGAGGGTGGACCGGGGAGCTGTTTTTT
CASRGQNRGWTGELFF
>.|.|TRBV30|TRBJ1-5
TGTGCCTGGAGTGTGCAGTCTAATCAGCCCCAGCATTTT
CAWSVQSNQPQHF
>.|.|TRBV4-1|TRBJ2-3
TGCGCCAGCAGCCACGAGGCCTTGGGAGCAGGAGATACGCAGTATTTT
CASSHEALGAGDTQYF
>TRBD2|.|TRBV5-5|TRBJ2-7
TGTGCCAGCAGCGTGGCTAGCGGGAGTTACGAGCAGTACTTC
CASSVASGSYEQYF
>TRBD1|.|TRBV11-2|TRBJ2-5
TGTGCCAGCAGCGGGGACAGGGGAGAGACCCAGTACTTC
CASSGDRGETQYF
>.|once|TRBV18|TRBJ2-1
TGTGCCAGCTCACCGTTGGCGGCGAACAATGAGCAGTTCTTC
CASSPLAANNEQFF
>.|.|TRBV7-3|TRBJ1-2
TGTGCCAGCAGCTTAATGGCGGGGTCCTACTATGGCTACACCTTC
CASSLMAGSYYGYTF
>.|.|TRBV5-5|TRBJ1-3
TGTGCCAGCAGTTCCGACCGGAGCTCTGGAAACACCATATATTTT
CASSSDRSSGNTIYF
>.|.|TRBV18|TRBJ1-2
TGTGCCAGCTCACCACAGGGGGATTACTATGGCTACACCTTC
CASSPQGDYYGYTF
>.|.|TRBV9|TRBJ1-4
TGTGCCAGCAGCCCCGGTTCCGGGGTGAATGAAAAACTGTTTTTT
CASSPGSGVNEKLFF
>.|.|TRBV3-1/TRBV3-2|TRBJ2-1
TGTGCCAGCAGCCAAGTCCTCCCGCGGGGGCGTGTGGTCAATGAGCAGTTCTTC
CASSQVLPRGRVVNEQFF
>TRBD1|.|TRBV7-2|TRBJ1-5
TGTGCCAGCAGCCCCTGGACAGGGGGCAATCAGCCCCAGCATTTT
CASSPWTGGNQPQHF
>.|.|TRBV7-2|TRBJ1-6
TGTGCCAGCAGCTTACAGGGGCCGAGGTCACCCCTCCACTTT
CASSLQGPRSPLHF
>.|.|TRBV19|TRBJ1-5
TGTGCCAGTAGTATAAGGTTGCAGGGTAGGAGCAATCAGCCCCAGCATTTT
CASSIRLQGRSNQPQHF
>.|.|TRBV27|TRBJ2-7
TGTGCCAGCAGTTTATTGGACCCCGGGAAACGGGAGCAGTACTTC
CASSLLDPGKREQYF
>.|.|TRBV12-3/TRBV12-4|TRBJ1-5
TGTGCCAGCAGTATTAGCGGTCAGCCCCAGCATTTT
CASSISGQPQHF
>TRBD1|once|TRBV15|TRBJ1-4
TGTGCCACCAGCAGGGACAGGGGGCCTGAAAAACTGTTTTTT
CATSRDRGPEKLFF
>.|once|TRBV18|TRBJ1-1
TGTGCCAGCTCAGAAGAGTTGAACACTGAAGCTTTCTTT
CASSEELNTEAFF
>TRBD2|.|TRBV7-3|TRBJ2-1
TGTGCCAGCAGTTTCGGGACTAGCGGGAGAAATGAGCAGTTCTTC
CASSFGTSGRNEQFF
>TRBD2|.|TRBV5-1|TRBJ2-2
TGCGCCAGCAGCTTGGAGGCGCGGGGGGCCGGGGAGCTGTTTTTT
CASSLEARGAGELFF
>TRBD2|.|TRBV30|TRBJ2-7
TGTGCCTGGAGGCTAGCGGGAGTCAGCTCCTACGAGCAGTACTTC
CAWRLAGVSSYEQYF
>TRBD2|.|TRBV2|TRBJ2-7
TGTGCCAGCCTCGGGACTAGCGTTTCCTACGAGCAGTACTTC
CASLGTSVSYEQYF